Each of the 28 T cell receptor beta chains below was sequenced from the same sample in a study of blood T cells in healthy people across ages. A sample-barcoded 5' primer and a J-beta primer mix were used in a second PCR of roughly 7 to 12 cycles. TCRdb re-called the 5' RACE reads with MiXCR, one entry per CDR3 protein. Among a few hundred thousand distinct CDR3 sequences, roughly half were seen once, and the ten largest hold around 53%. The specimen sequenced was blood. These receptors were collected from a man in his 60s in good health.

This chain uses TRBV7-9 with TRBJ2-2; D not resolved. Per the germline V gene, CDR1 is SEHNR and CDR2 is FQNEAQ (reference sequence). V dropped 0 bases and J dropped 6 bases, with 5 bases sitting between them. The CDR3 is 13 residues long. CDR3 DNA sequence: TGTGCCAGCAGCTTAGCTCCGTCCGGGGAGCTGTTTTTT. Its translation is CASSLAPSGELFF.

Comment on this clonotype: This may be a read error, as it is one base from a much larger clone. The DNA of the CDR3 is TGTGCCGGCAGTATTACAGGGAACTCCTACGAGCAGTACTTC. Translation: CAGSITGNSYEQYF. The chain links TRBV2 to TRBJ2-7; D possibly corresponds to TRBD1 (6 bases). The germline V gene has CDR1 SNHLY and CDR2 FYNNEI. The CDR3 totals 14 residues.

The genes are TRBV9 and TRBJ2-1, with 9 nucleotides matching TRBD2. This CDR3 contains 17 residues. The ends lost 4 bases at V and 6 bases at J; junction bases unmatched: 14. Germline assignment: CDR1 SGDLS and CDR2 YYNGEE. The CDR3 protein is CASSSPTGTSLLNEQFF. DNA of the CDR3: TGTGCCAGCAGCTCCCCGACCGGGACTAGCCTTCTCAATGAGCAGTTCTTC.

The chain links TRBV10-3 to TRBJ2-7; no firm D call. The CDR3 is made up of 11 amino acids. Trimming pared 10 bases from V and 7 bases from J, leaving 14 bases between. Germline CDR1 is ENHRY and CDR2 is SYGVKD. In DNA, the CDR3 is TGTGCCACCCTAATAAACAGTGAGCAGTACTTC. Its translation is CATLINSEQYF.

The chain carries TRBV5-1 and TRBJ2-2; no clear D. Germline CDR1 SGHRS, CDR2 YFSETQ. Trimming shortened V by 4 bases and J by 2 bases, and 12 bases separated the two germline ends. This CDR3 is built from 15 residues. CDR3 DNA sequence: TGCGCCAGCAGCGAATCGGCAGGAAACACCGGGGAGCTGTTTTTT. Protein product: CASSESAGNTGELFF.

The V call is TRBV20-1, the J call TRBJ2-7, with D possibly being TRBD2 (7 bases). There are 14 residues in the CDR3. Trimming took off 5 bases at V and 2 bases at J, with 16 bases between the two ends. CDR1 is DFQATT and CDR2 is SNEGSKA in the germline V gene (reference sequence). Here the CDR3 reads CSAVGAGATYEQYF. The DNA for the CDR3 is TGCAGTGCTGTGGGTGCGGGGGCAACCTACGAGCAGTACTTC.

The chain uses TRBV6-1 and TRBJ1-1; D possibly corresponds to TRBD1 (6 bases). V lost 6 bases, J lost 1 base, and 21 bases lay in between. This CDR3 is 17 amino acids long. CDR1 is MNHNS and CDR2 is SASEGT in the germline V gene. The CDR3 region is CASSRFGGPRGNTEAFF. The CDR3 DNA reads TGTGCCAGCAGCCGCTTCGGGGGGCCGCGAGGGAACACTGAAGCTTTCTTT.

This clonotype was counted a few times. V usage is TRBV29-1 and J usage is TRBJ1-2, with TRBD1 matching 7 bases. The CDR3 consists of 13 residues. V lost 5 bases, J lost 1 base, and 4 bases stayed unmatched. The germline V gene has CDR1 SQVTM and CDR2 ANQGSEA. DNA for the CDR3: TGCAGCGTTCAGACAGGGAGTAACTATGGCTACACCTTC. Its protein product is CSVQTGSNYGYTF. Full variable domain (rest looked up from reference TRBV29-1 and TRBJ1-2): SAVISQKPSRDICQRGTSLTIQCQVDSQVTMMFWYRQQPGQSLTLIATANQGSEATYESGFVIDKFPISRPNLTFSTLTVSNMSPEDSSIYLCSVQTGSNYGYTFGSGTRLTVV.

This chain connects TRBV4-3 to TRBJ1-4; D is undetermined. Germline V lookup: CDR1 LGHNA, CDR2 YSLEER. The CDR3 covers 13 residues. V was cut by 1 base and J by 8 bases, with 8 bases left in between. In nucleotides, the CDR3 is TGCGCCAGCAGCCAAGGGAAGAGGGAAAAACTGTTTTTT. Its translation is CASSQGKREKLFF.

V and J are TRBV14 and TRBJ2-7; TRBD2 aligns across 7 bases. CDR1 is SGHDN, CDR2 FVKESK, per germline. This CDR3 comprises 15 residues. V gave up 4 bases and J gave up 0 bases; unmatched junction bases: 6. The CDR3 nucleotides are TGTGCCAGCAGCCGCCAAGGACTAGACTCCTACGAGCAGTACTTC. Amino acids: CASSRQGLDSYEQYF.

V usage is TRBV29-1 and J usage is TRBJ2-1; TRBD2 agrees at 16 bases. The DNA end is more similar to TRBJ2-7, so the J call may be wrong. The CDR3 is 17 amino acids. Germline V lookup: CDR1 SQVTM, CDR2 ANQGSEA. Written as DNA, the CDR3 is TGCAGCATATTGGGGGGGACTAGCGGGAGGGAGTGGAATGAGCAGTACTTC. Translating it yields CSILGGTSGREWNEQYF.

The sample holds a few counts of this clonotype. The chain is built from TRBV7-2 and TRBJ2-7; possible D gene TRBD2, 5 bases. The germline V gene encodes CDR1 SGHTA and CDR2 FQGNSA. The V and J ends lost 3 bases and 2 bases respectively, with 14 bases between them. CDR3 length equals 15 residues. CDR3 region: CASSFGVGGTYEQYF. In DNA form, the CDR3 reads TGTGCCAGCAGCTTCGGGGTGGGTGGGACCTACGAGCAGTACTTC.

The gene calls are TRBV2 and TRBJ2-3; D perhaps matches TRBD2 (6 bases). V lost 11 bases and J lost 2, with 11 bases in between. Germline V gene data show CDR1 as SNHLY and CDR2 as FYNNEI. The CDR3 loop spans 12 amino acids. CDR3 loop: CAGGGDTDTQYF. In DNA, the CDR3 is TGTGCCGGCGGCGGGGACACAGATACGCAGTATTTT.

In nucleotides, the CDR3 is TGTGCCAGCTCACCACTACAGAGCTCTAGCACAGATACGCAGTATTTT. It translates to CASSPLQSSSTDTQYF. The chain carries TRBV18 and TRBJ2-3, with D hard to call. CDR3 length: 16 residues. Germline V lookup: CDR1 KGHSH, CDR2 LQKENI. V was trimmed by 1 base and J by 0 bases, leaving 11 bases between them. The full variable domain, rest sourced from reference TRBV18 and TRBJ2-3, is NAGVMQNPRHLVRRRGQEARLRCSPMKGHSHVYWYRQLPEEGLKFMVYLQKENIIDESGMPKERFSAEFPKEGPSILRIQQVVRGDSAAYFCASSPLQSSSTDTQYFGPGTRLTVL.

This clonotype showed up just a few times. The chain links TRBV29-1 to TRBJ2-3, with D maybe TRBD2 (5 bases). Germline assignment: CDR1 SQVTM and CDR2 ANQGSEA. The germline V and J ends were trimmed by 1 base and 4 bases, with 15 bases remaining between them. The CDR3 spans 15 residues. CDR3 nucleotides: TGCAGCGTTGAAGCACTAGGAGGATCCCCAGATACGCAGTATTTT. As protein: CSVEALGGSPDTQYF.

This clonotype was counted only a few times. The rearrangement uses TRBV28 and TRBJ2-1; no clear D gene. CDR1 is MDHEN and CDR2 is SYDVKM in the germline V gene. The V gene lost 6 bases and the J gene lost 5 bases, with 8 bases spanning the gap. The length of the CDR3 is 12 residues. CDR3 sequence reads: CASSSANNEQFF. The CDR3, as DNA: TGTGCCAGCAGCAGCGCTAACAATGAGCAGTTCTTC.

This clonotype has just a few counts. The genes are TRBV7-2 and TRBJ2-3; TRBD2 is a possible D gene (5 bases). V lost 1 base and J 13 bases, leaving 18 bases between the germline ends. Germline loops: CDR1 SGHTA, CDR2 FQGNSA. The CDR3 consists of 14 residues. The CDR3 DNA is TGTGCCAGCAGCTTAGATCTAGGCAGCGGAGATAAGTATTTT. Protein: CASSLDLGSGDKYF.

The rearrangement joins TRBV29-1 to TRBJ2-1, with 8 bases identical to TRBD2. V gave up 7 bases and J gave up 0 bases; unmatched junction bases: 5. This CDR3 is built from 14 residues. The germline gives CDR1 SQVTM, CDR2 ANQGSEA. CDR3 sequence: CSAGGGGSYNEQFF. The DNA for the CDR3 is TGCAGCGCCGGGGGGGGTGGCTCCTACAATGAGCAGTTCTTC.

The chain carries TRBV11-1 and TRBJ2-7; 9 nucleotides align to TRBD1. Trimming removed 4 bases from V and 2 bases from J; junction bases left unmatched: 6. The CDR3 has 15 residues. CDR1 is SGHAT and CDR2 is FQDESV in the germline V gene (reference sequence). The CDR3 DNA follows: TGTGCCAGCAGCTCGCAGACAGGGGGGCCCTACGAGCAGTACTTC. Translating it yields CASSSQTGGPYEQYF.

Only a few counts were recorded for this clonotype. V usage is TRBV4-2 and J usage is TRBJ2-7, with D possibly being TRBD1 or TRBD2 (7 bases each). Germline V gene data show CDR1 as LGHNA and CDR2 as YNFKEQ. Trimming took 3 bases from V and 2 from J, leaving 17 bases between them. The CDR3 is 16 amino acids. The CDR3 sequence is CASSQGVQGGTYEQYF. The CDR3 DNA reads as TGTGCCAGCAGCCAGGGGGTCCAGGGGGGGACCTACGAGCAGTACTTC.

This clonotype was counted at least ten times. V usage is TRBV30 and J usage is TRBJ2-7; 7 nucleotides match TRBD1. Germline values: CDR1 GTSNPN, CDR2 SVGIG (reference sequence). The CDR3 consists of 15 residues. J lost 5 bases, V lost 0 bases, and 10 bases had no gene match. This chain's CDR3 is CAWSVRNPQGDEQYF. CDR3 sequence (DNA): TGTGCCTGGAGTGTACGCAACCCCCAGGGGGACGAGCAGTACTTC.

The chain links TRBV18 to TRBJ2-7, with 9 bases lining up with TRBD1. The V gene's germline CDR1 is KGHSH and CDR2 LQKENI. V dropped 3 bases and J dropped 6; count of bases not matched to a gene: 12. The CDR3 is made up of 16 amino acids. The CDR3 sequence: CASSPMPPGQGTEQYF. CDR3 bases: TGTGCCAGCTCACCGATGCCTCCGGGACAGGGCACCGAGCAGTACTTC.

J is TRBJ2-7 and V is TRBV7-2; 11 bases line up with TRBD2. J gave up 4 bases and V 2 bases, and 10 bases lay outside the gene matches. The germline V gene has CDR1 SGHTA and CDR2 FQGNSA. The CDR3 has 17 residues. CDR3 sequence: CASSLNPRGLADYEQYF. DNA of the CDR3: TGTGCCAGCAGCTTAAATCCCCGGGGACTAGCGGATTACGAGCAGTACTTC.

The V gene is TRBV7-8, the J gene TRBJ2-7; 8 bases are a match to TRBD2. CDR3 length: 13 residues. Trimming cost V 5 bases and J 2 bases; bases outside gene matches: 2. CDR1 is SGHVS, CDR2 FQNEAQ, per germline. The CDR3 nucleotides read TGTGCCAGCAGCGTTAGCGGGGCCTACGAGCAGTACTTC. Translating it yields CASSVSGAYEQYF. Full variable domain (remainder filled in from reference TRBV7-8 and TRBJ2-7): GAGVSQSPRYKVAKRGQDVALRCDPISGHVSLFWYQQALGQGPEFLTYFQNEAQLDKSGLPSDRFFAERPEGSVSTLKIQRTQQEDSAVYLCASSVSGAYEQYFGPGTRLTVT.

This sequence joins TRBV5-1 and TRBJ2-1, with 8 bases fitting TRBD1. J lost 4 bases, V lost 0 bases, and 3 bases had no gene match. Germline V CDR1 and CDR2: SGHRS, YFSETQ. The CDR3 extends over 15 amino acids. CDR3 protein: CASSLETGVYNEQFF. The CDR3 DNA reads TGCGCCAGCAGCTTGGAGACAGGGGTGTACAATGAGCAGTTCTTC.

The rearrangement uses TRBV28 and TRBJ1-6; 10 nucleotides line up with TRBD1. V lost 6 bases to trimming and J lost 7 bases; unmatched junction nucleotides: 9. CDR3 length equals 16 residues. CDR1 is MDHEN, CDR2 SYDVKM, per germline. The CDR3 sequence is CASRETGGMGNSPLHF. CDR3 nucleotides: TGTGCCAGCAGAGAGACAGGGGGCATGGGAAATTCACCCCTCCACTTT.

Only one count was recorded for this clonotype. The chain recombines TRBV2 with TRBJ2-7; TRBD2 agrees at 8 bases. This CDR3 spans 12 amino acids. The V gene's germline CDR1 is SNHLY and CDR2 FYNNEI. V was clipped by 8 bases and J by 6 bases; unmatched bases: 6. Here the CDR3 reads CASAWTSTEQYF. In nucleotides, the CDR3 is TGTGCCAGCGCGTGGACTAGCACCGAGCAGTACTTC.

Comments on this clonotype: A read error is possible here, since a much larger clone lies one base away. The chain employs TRBV29-1 and TRBJ2-5; D perhaps matches TRBD1 (6 bases). V shed 7 bases and J shed 5 bases, with 17 bases lying between them. The length of the CDR3 is 13 residues. Germline loops: CDR1 SQVTM, CDR2 ANQGSEA. As DNA, the CDR3 is TGCAGCGGTGCGCTGGGGGCCTGGGAGACCCAGTACTTC. This encodes CSGALGAWETQYF.